Listed below are T cell receptor beta chains from one sample, sequenced in a study of shared clonotypes between healthy human individuals. Sequencing used immunoSEQ multiplex PCR; TCRdb keeps in-frame clones, though not all of them. Among some 2,500,000 clones listed, about 90% were seen once. The sequencing input was naive CD4+ T cells from PBMCs. Receptors originate from a man aged 18 to 29 in good health. Some clones in this sample may be carry-over from other donors' samples. The CDR3 runs from the conserved cysteine through the conserved F or W. The D gene is left open where the match is weak. Rows give clone size only sometimes, using once, few, many, or a class for an expanded clone.

>TRBJ1-5|TRBV2|TRBD1|once
TGTGCCAGCAGTTTCCAGGGGGCCAGGAATCAGCCCCAGCATTTT
CASSFQGARNQPQHF
>TRBJ2-5|TRBV27|NA|NA
TGTGCCAGCAGTTCACAGGGATCCCAAGAGACCCAGTACTTC
CASSSQGSQETQYF
>TRBJ2-7|TRBV27|NA|NA
TGTGCCAGCAGTTTAAGGGAGGGGGCCTACGAGCAGTACTTC
CASSLREGAYEQYF
>TRBJ2-6|TRBV28|NA|NA
TGTGCCAGCAGGGGTGGGGCCAACGTCCTGACTTTC
CASRGGANVLTF
>TRBJ1-5|TRBV11-2|TRBD1|NA
TGTGCCAGCAGTAATCAGGGGGATCAGCCCCAGCATTTT
CASSNQGDQPQHF
>TRBJ1-4|TRBV2|TRBD1|NA
TGTGCCAGTCTAAAACAGGCAGGGGGAGGTGAAAAACTGTTTTTT
CASLKQAGGGEKLFF
>TRBJ1-1|TRBV18|TRBD1|NA
TGTGCCAGCTCACCGGGACAGGGCACTGAAGCTTTCTTT
CASSPGQGTEAFF
>TRBJ2-2|TRBV7-9|TRBD2|NA
TGTGCCAGCAGCCTCCTAGCGGGAGCCGGGGAGCTGTTTTTT
CASSLLAGAGELFF
>TRBJ1-2|TRBV18|NA|NA
TGTGCCAGCTCATTGGGACCGGCGGCTAAGGGCTATGGCTACACCTTC
CASSLGPAAKGYGYTF
>TRBJ1-5|TRBV28|TRBD1|NA
TGTGCCAGCAGCCGAGGCCTCGGGACAGGGGCGGCCCGATATGGCAATCAGCCCCAGCATTTT
CASSRGLGTGAARYGNQPQHF
>TRBJ2-7|TRBV2|NA|NA
TGTGCCAGCAAGACCGGGGGGCTCGAGCAGTACTTC
CASKTGGLEQYF
>TRBJ1-1|TRBV28|NA|NA
TGTGCCAGCAGTGGTCCCCGACGTACTGAAGCTTTCTTT
CASSGPRRTEAFF
>TRBJ2-3|TRBV7-3|TRBD2|NA
TGTGCCAGCAGCTTAAGGGGTAGCGGGAGGGGAGATACGCAGTATTTT
CASSLRGSGRGDTQYF
>TRBJ2-1|TRBV6-5|TRBD2|NA
TGTGCCAGCAGTTGGCGACTAGCTTCATCGTACAATGAGCAGTTCTTC
CASSWRLASSYNEQFF
>TRBJ1-1|TRBV5-1|TRBD1|NA
TGCGCCAGCAGTCAGGGGGCGGACGCTGAAGCTTTCTTT
CASSQGADAEAFF
>TRBJ2-5|TRBV5-1|NA|NA
TGCGCCAGCAGCTTGGAGGGAGGGGGAGAGACCCAGTACTTC
CASSLEGGGETQYF
>TRBJ1-1|TRBV15|TRBD1|once
TGTGCCACCAGCAGATCCGGGACAGGGTGGCATGAAGCTTTCTTT
CATSRSGTGWHEAFF
>TRBJ2-7|TRBV7-9|TRBD2|NA
TGTGCCAGCAGCCCGGGACTAGCCCTCTCTGGGGAGCAGTACTTC
CASSPGLALSGEQYF
>TRBJ1-4|TRBV15|NA|NA
TGTGCCACCAGCAGAGGGCGGGGTTTTTTTCTAAACGAAAAACTGTTTTTT
CATSRGRGFFLNEKLFF
>TRBJ1-2|TRBV9|NA|NA
TGTGCCAGCAGCGACTCCCTGGCGGGTTATGGCTACACCTTC
CASSDSLAGYGYTF